This T cell receptor (beta chain) stems from a study of T cell responses to AZD1222 COVID-19 vaccine (dated by TCRdb to the early 2020s). About the study as a whole: TCR sequencing was performed for roughly 240 trial participants, of whom some 200 were given two doses of AZD1222 and 26 were given two doses of MenACWY control vaccine. Trial participants were enrolled by age into 18-55, 56-69 and 70-plus year subgroups, with roughly 150, 30 and 60 TCR-sequenced participants respectively.

Beyond this particular receptor, the publication reports: A significant rise in spike-specific TCR breadth and depth was observed after two AZD1222 doses relative to day 0 and relative to MenACWY recipients. Because no day 14 peak-response samples were available, the repertoires could be characterized only after the peak T cell response. CD4 TCRs associated with the vaccine covered the entire spike protein, and the dominant responses were in regions 160-218 and 743-854. The 56-69-year group was small, and its depth increase did not reach significance, likely because of low power. Participants were mostly white British, with more females than males. The authors suggested clonal diversity may have been underestimated. Only five to seven AZD1222 recipients were SARS-CoV-2 seropositive at baseline, limiting conclusions about previously exposed vaccinees. Epitopes outside the regions mutated in the B.1.351 and B.1.1.7 variants were reportedly recognized by nearly half of the unique spike-specific TCRs.

The CDR3 regions of human TCRbeta chains were analyzed by immunosequencing. From the authors' description of their analysis: Repertoire TCRs were matched against a reference library of SARS-CoV-2-specific TCRs generated with the MIRA antigen-specificity platform. Breadth meant the fraction of unique TCRs that were SARS-CoV-2-associated, whereas depth meant the fraction of total T cells that were SARS-CoV-2-associated. Using the MIRA data, each spike-specific TCR was assigned both to the spike region to which the TCR was reactive and to a CD4 or CD8 class. Log10-transformed breadth and depth values were compared by one-way ANOVA with Sidak's multiple comparisons tests. TCRdb retrieved this table from immuneACCESS and kept in-frame rearrangements only. Not all clones are present; in checked studies, unresolved V genes account for under half, and no reason is known for the remainder. The V and J calls and clone size were taken over from that table, and D and trimming were inferred from the DNA. This sample lists some 120,000 clones; approximately 86% were detected once. The ten top clones hold over 5% of the sample.

A note on this clone: It has no known antigen specificity. Base qualities are missing; no much larger clone stands one base away.

Per the publication, the time point label means: about 28 days (+/-7) after the second vaccine dose. Because spike-specific TCR depth and breadth did not differ between the two schedules, AZD1222 recipients who got a second dose at roughly 4 weeks were pooled with those who got a second dose at roughly 12 weeks. The vaccinee samples were drawn from two UK trials, COV001 and COV002, one of which was a single-blind randomized controlled phase 2/3 trial testing AZD1222 (ChAdOx1 nCoV-19) in healthy adults. For TCRbeta chain sequencing, PBMC samples from trial participants were taken at day 0 and at day 28 after the second dose. CDR1 is given as MDHEN and CDR2 as SYDVKM, both from the germline V gene. The CDR3 goes from the cysteine to the phenylalanine over 14 residues. The retained sequence is limited to the CDR3, 42 bases, with the frame set at the first base. Trimming takes 5 bases from V and 7 bases from J, and the germline ends sit 17 bases apart.

The sequence was collected from an adult who received the AZD1222 COVID-19 vaccine. Sequencing was performed on peripheral blood, taken 28 days after the second AZD1222 dose. The V and J segments used are TRBV28 and TRBJ1-2, with a weak D call of TRBD1 (5 bases match). The CDR3 reads as follows: CASSLRTTEFGYTF. The nucleotide sequence is TGTGCCAGCAGTCTAAGAACGACAGAATTTGGCTACACCTTC.